This T cell receptor (beta chain) was retrieved from a study of a mutant IDH1 vaccine in newly diagnosed glioma. Study in general: Vaccines were begun 4-6 weeks after radiotherapy alone, or with temozolomide cycles. Study-wide results and limits: Immune responses arising from the vaccine appeared in approximately 92% of patients.

The CDR3 loop spans 15 amino acids. Looked up from germline, CDR1 is SGHVS and CDR2 is FQNEAQ. The ends lost 10 bases at V and 7 bases at J; junction bases unmatched: 16. Time point here: week 35, safety follow-up. The investigators gave 300 ug of mutant IDH1 20-mer peptide in each vaccine dose, together with topical imiquimod. Details on this clone: The antigen remains unidentified.

The data were produced by immunoSEQ multiplex PCR, yet TCRdb's version contains in-frame clones alone and is incomplete. The sample contains fewer than 45,000 clones, around 87% of which appear only once. The chain joins TRBV7-8 to TRBJ1-5; the match to TRBD1 covers 7 bases. The sequence was collected from a middle-aged man with glioma. Sequencing was performed on PBMCs, taken from a glioma patient whose treatment included an IDH1 peptide vaccine. The CDR3 DNA reads TGTGCCACCGTCTCCGGGACAGAGGCTTGGCAGCCCCAGCATTTT. Translating gives CATVSGTEAWQPQHF.